This passage covers 27 T cell receptor beta chains from one sample sequenced in a study of T cell changes during pregnancy in multiple sclerosis. This table comes from immunoSEQ multiplex PCR, and its TCRdb copy is limited to in-frame clones, with some not included. This table has 25,000 to 30,000 clones, roughly 89% appearing once. Sequenced here: CD4+ T cells from peripheral blood mononuclear cells, sampled in the first trimester of pregnancy. These receptors were collected from a female donor in good health, enrolled as a control in a pregnancy study.

The chain carries TRBV7-9 and TRBJ2-7; weak D call: TRBD2 (7 bases). The CDR3 is 16 residues long. Looked up from germline, CDR1 is SEHNR and CDR2 is FQNEAQ (reference sequence). V lost 5 bases to trimming and J lost 2 bases, with 19 bases between them. CDR3 DNA: TGTGCCAGCAGCCCGTACGATACAGGGAGGGCCTACGAGCAGTACTTC. This gives the protein CASSPYDTGRAYEQYF.

The chain recombines TRBV5-6 with TRBJ2-1; 9 positions match TRBD2. The CDR3 length is 14 residues. V shed 1 base and J 8 bases; nucleotides not matched to a gene: 4. The germline V gene has CDR1 SGHDT and CDR2 YYEEEE. The CDR3 reads CASSLRGRAHEQFF. CDR3 DNA sequence: TGTGCCAGCAGCTTGCGCGGGAGGGCCCATGAGCAGTTCTTC.

The V call is TRBV9, the J call TRBJ1-1, with TRBD1 identical over 8 bases. The CDR3 is made up of 14 amino acids. V was pared by 2 bases and J by 5 bases, with 5 bases of the junction left unmatched. Looked up from germline, CDR1 is SGDLS and CDR2 is YYNGEE. The DNA for the CDR3 is TGTGCCAGCAGCGTCACGACAGGGGCGACTGAAGCTTTCTTT. Encoded protein: CASSVTTGATEAFF.

CDR3 nucleotide sequence: TGTGCCAGCTCACCTTCTGGACCCGGCAGGGTGGCTGAAGCTTTCTTT. Residues: CASSPSGPGRVAEAFF. V is TRBV18 and J is TRBJ1-1, with D possibly TRBD1 on 5 matching bases. Germline lookup yields CDR1 KGHSH and CDR2 LQKENI. Trimming removed 3 bases from V and 6 bases from J, with 20 bases in between. The CDR3 contains 16 residues. The entire variable domain, with the rest obtained from reference TRBV18 and TRBJ1-1, is as follows: NAGVMQNPRHLVRRRGQEARLRCSPMKGHSHVYWYRQLPEEGLKFMVYLQKENIIDESGMPKERFSAEFPKEGPSILRIQQVVRGDSAAYFCASSPSGPGRVAEAFFGQGTRLTVV.

The J gene is TRBJ2-7, the V gene TRBV30; D is perhaps TRBD2 (5 bases). Looked up from germline, CDR1 is GTSNPN and CDR2 is SVGIG (reference sequence). The CDR3 loop spans 14 amino acids. V was cut by 1 base and J by 3 bases, with 13 bases left in between. The chain's CDR3 is CAWSGAEGYYEQYF. CDR3 DNA sequence: TGTGCCTGGAGTGGGGCAGAGGGCTACTACGAGCAGTACTTC.

The rearrangement links TRBV7-3 to TRBJ2-2, with TRBD1 matching 7 bases. Germline V gives CDR1 SGHTA, CDR2 FQGTGA. The trim removed 6 bases at V and 7 bases at J, leaving 11 bases unmatched. There are 15 residues in the CDR3. For the CDR3, the DNA is TGTGCCAGCAGTTTCTACAGGGGAATTGTCGGGGAGCTGTTTTTT. Protein: CASSFYRGIVGELFF.

The V and J genes are TRBV6-5 and TRBJ1-1; D remains ambiguous. Germline CDR1 is MNHEY and CDR2 is SVGAGI. The germline V and J ends were trimmed by 0 bases and 0 bases, with 8 bases remaining between them. The CDR3 is 15 residues long. The CDR3 DNA reads as TGTGCCAGCAGTTACTCGGGCGTTATGAACACTGAAGCTTTCTTT. This translates into CASSYSGVMNTEAFF.

The chain carries TRBV7-3 and TRBJ1-4, with 10 bases aligning to TRBD1. Germline V gene data show CDR1 as SGHTA and CDR2 as FQGTGA. V dropped 3 bases and J dropped 7; count of bases not matched to a gene: 11. CDR3 size: 17 residues. The CDR3 coding sequence is TGTGCCAGCAGCTTCGGGACAGGGGCGAGGGTAGGTGAAAAACTGTTTTTT. It translates to CASSFGTGARVGEKLFF.

V gene TRBV6-6 combines with J gene TRBJ2-7, with 8 nucleotides matching TRBD2. The J segment lost 3 bases and the V segment lost 6 bases, leaving 4 bases of the junction unmatched. CDR3 length: 13 residues. Per the germline V gene, CDR1 is MNHNY and CDR2 is SVGAGI (reference sequence). The chain's CDR3 is CASSWTSSYEQYF. The DNA for the CDR3 is TGTGCCAGCAGCTGGACTAGCAGCTACGAGCAGTACTTC.

The chain carries TRBV7-2 and TRBJ2-7, with 14 positions matching TRBD2. The CDR3 consists of 16 residues. CDR1 SGHTA and CDR2 FQGNSA come from the germline V gene. V lost 5 bases to trimming and J lost 6 bases; unmatched junction nucleotides: 9. As DNA, the CDR3 is TGTGCCAGCAGCGCCCAGACTAGCGGGAGGGCCGGCGAGCAGTACTTC. This encodes CASSAQTSGRAGEQYF.

The sample holds one count of this clone. The V gene is TRBV28, the J gene TRBJ2-4; 10 bases are shared with TRBD2. CDR1 is MDHEN, CDR2 SYDVKM, per germline. The CDR3 is 18 amino acids. Unmatched junction bases numbered 8, after V lost 2 bases and J lost 1 base. CDR3 protein: CASSLAASGGGAKNIQYF. The CDR3 DNA reads as TGTGCCAGCAGTTTAGCGGCTAGCGGGGGAGGGGCCAAAAACATTCAGTACTTC.

This sequence joins TRBV19 and TRBJ2-7, with no clear D. This CDR3 region has 15 residues. Germline V gene lookup returns CDR1 LNHDA and CDR2 SQIVND (reference sequence). V lost 7 bases and J lost 2, with 18 bases in between. The CDR3 is CASTVRYYPPYEQYF. Here the CDR3 DNA reads TGTGCCAGTACCGTTAGGTACTATCCACCCTACGAGCAGTACTTC.

This clone was detected only once. CDR3 loop: CASSYSSTGRTDTQYF. The CDR3 DNA follows: TGTGCCAGCAGTTACTCCTCGACAGGGAGGACAGATACGCAGTATTTT. The chain employs TRBV6-5 and TRBJ2-3; D may be TRBD1 (7 bases). Germline CDR1 is MNHEY and CDR2 is SVGAGI. V was cut by 0 bases and J by 3 bases, with 13 bases left in between. CDR3 length equals 16 residues.

The genes are TRBV5-4 and TRBJ1-1; D uncertain. Trimming pared 3 bases from V and 5 bases from J, leaving 8 bases between. Germline loops: CDR1 SGHNT, CDR2 YYREEE (reference sequence). The CDR3 is made up of 12 amino acids. This chain's CDR3 is CASSSAGTEAFF. The CDR3 DNA reads TGTGCCAGCAGCTCCGCGGGGACTGAAGCTTTCTTT.

The V and J genes are TRBV2 and TRBJ2-7, with TRBD2 matching 9 bases. Germline V gene sequence: CDR1 SNHLY, CDR2 FYNNEI. Losses at the gene ends were 8 bases for V and 11 bases for J; bases not matched to a gene: 10. CDR3 size: 12 residues. The CDR3 loop reads CASAAGGPGEYF. The CDR3 nucleotides read TGTGCCAGCGCGGCGGGGGGGCCCGGGGAGTACTTC.

This sequence joins TRBV28 and TRBJ2-7, with TRBD2 as a possible D gene (5 bases). Germline V lookup: CDR1 MDHEN, CDR2 SYDVKM. This CDR3 region has 14 residues. Trimming shortened V by 3 bases and J by 5 bases, and 14 bases separated the two germline ends. The CDR3 loop reads CASSLGRRRHEQYF. CDR3 nucleotide sequence: TGTGCCAGCAGTTTGGGCAGGAGGAGACACGAGCAGTACTTC.

This chain connects TRBV2 to TRBJ2-7, with a weak D call TRBD1 (6 bases). Per the germline V gene, CDR1 is SNHLY and CDR2 is FYNNEI. The CDR3 contains 15 residues. Trimming removed 4 bases at V and 3 bases at J, with 16 bases between. The CDR3 here is CASSVDSGTYYEQYF. CDR3 bases: TGTGCCAGCAGTGTGGACAGCGGAACCTACTACGAGCAGTACTTC.

The gene calls are TRBV5-4 and TRBJ2-3, with 16 positions matching TRBD2. Germline V CDR1 and CDR2: SGHNT, YYREEE (reference sequence). J gave up 5 bases and V 6 bases, and 12 bases lay outside the gene matches. The CDR3 consists of 18 residues. The CDR3 protein is CASNFGGLAGGPGDTQYF. CDR3 bases: TGTGCCAGCAACTTTGGGGGACTAGCGGGGGGGCCCGGAGATACGCAGTATTTT.

V gene TRBV2 combines with J gene TRBJ2-7, with 7 nucleotides matching TRBD2. Germline CDR1 is SNHLY and CDR2 is FYNNEI. V shed 3 bases, J shed 6 bases, and the junction held 8 bases outside the gene matches. The CDR3 runs to 14 residues. This CDR3 reads CASSEIAGVSEQYF. Here the CDR3 DNA reads TGTGCCAGCAGTGAGATCGCGGGGGTGAGCGAGCAGTACTTC.

The chain couples TRBV6-1 to TRBJ1-5; 12 nucleotides match TRBD1. The junction had 14 bases not matched to a gene; V was cut back by 4 bases and J by 1 base. Germline V gene lookup returns CDR1 MNHNS and CDR2 SASEGT. The CDR3 contains 20 residues. The CDR3 DNA reads as TGTGCCAGCAGTGGGGCAAGGAGGGGGACAGGGGGCCTAAGCAATCAGCCCCAGCATTTT. Protein product: CASSGARRGTGGLSNQPQHF.

V usage is TRBV30 and J usage is TRBJ2-7; 7 bases agree with TRBD1. CDR3 size: 14 residues. Germline V gene data show CDR1 as GTSNPN and CDR2 as SVGIG (reference sequence). The V segment lost 2 bases and the J segment 3 bases; nucleotides outside the gene matches: 7. CDR3 in DNA: TGTGCCTGGAGTACCGGGACAGCCAACTACGAGCAGTACTTC. Its protein product is CAWSTGTANYEQYF.

The chain has TRBV6-4 and TRBJ1-1; 9 bases match TRBD1. V shed 9 bases, J shed 2 bases, and the junction held 7 bases outside the gene matches. CDR1 is MRHNA and CDR2 is SNTAGT in the germline V gene. The CDR3 has 14 amino acids. CDR3 DNA: TGTGCCAGAAAACAGGGGGCCGTAAACACTGAAGCTTTCTTT. Amino acid sequence: CARKQGAVNTEAFF.

This clone was seen once. This chain joins TRBV5-4 and TRBJ1-1; D ambiguous. V dropped 0 bases and J dropped 1 base, with 4 bases sitting between them. CDR1 is SGHNT and CDR2 is YYREEE in the germline V gene (reference sequence). CDR3 length: 13 amino acids. The CDR3 coding sequence is TGTGCCAGCAGCTTGGACAGGAACACTGAAGCTTTCTTT. Encoded protein: CASSLDRNTEAFF.

J is TRBJ1-1 and V is TRBV6-1; no definite D call. Trimming took off 3 bases at V and 1 base at J, with 9 bases between the two ends. The CDR3 loop spans 14 amino acids. In germline, CDR1 is MNHNS, CDR2 SASEGT. In DNA, the CDR3 is TGTGCCAGCAGTGAGCACAGTTCGAACACTGAAGCTTTCTTT. It codes for CASSEHSSNTEAFF.

This chain links TRBV5-1 with TRBJ2-1, with D possibly being TRBD1 (5 bases). CDR1 is SGHRS, CDR2 YFSETQ, per germline. V lost 3 bases and J lost 9, with 13 bases in between. The CDR3 has 13 amino acids. The CDR3 bases are TGCGCCAGCAGCTACACGACTCAGGGTGAGCAGTTCTTC. Translation gives CASSYTTQGEQFF.

The chain joins TRBV2 to TRBJ1-2, with TRBD1 identical over 11 bases. Losses at the gene ends were 6 bases for V and 4 bases for J; bases not matched to a gene: 7. This CDR3 is 15 amino acids long. CDR1 and CDR2 from the germline V gene are SNHLY and FYNNEI. CDR3 nucleotide sequence: TGTGCCAGCAGAGGCCGGGACAGGGGGTCCTATGGCTACACCTTC. Protein sequence: CASRGRDRGSYGYTF.

The chain is built from TRBV19 and TRBJ2-2, with 10 bases matching TRBD1. The CDR3 is made up of 15 amino acids. The ends lost 4 bases at V and 4 bases at J; junction bases unmatched: 3. From germline, CDR1 is LNHDA and CDR2 SQIVND (reference sequence). CDR3 coding DNA: TGTGCCAGTAGTAACCGACAGGGGGCCACCGGGGAGCTGTTTTTT. It codes for CASSNRQGATGELFF.